The entry below gives a single TCR beta chain sequence along with its context. The sample comes from a study of shared clonotypes between healthy human individuals. V was shortened by 2 bases and J by 0 bases, with 12 bases between the two germline ends. The CDR3 has 16 residues. Germline loops: CDR1 SGHRS, CDR2 YFSETQ. TCRdb's copy holds only in-frame clones and misses some; the assay was immunoSEQ multiplex PCR. Of about 2.4 million clones in the sample, 93% were seen once. Sequenced sample: naive CD4+ T cells from PBMCs. This sample's subset: CD45RA+ positively selected. This clonotype was sampled from a man aged 18 to 29 in good health. Some clones in this sample may be carry-over from other donors' samples. The V call is TRBV5-1, the J call TRBJ1-3; D ambiguous. The CDR3 here is CASSFDGLISGNTIYF. For the CDR3, the DNA is TGCGCCAGCAGCTTTGACGGGCTGATCTCTGGAAACACCATATATTTT. Using reference TRBV5-1 and TRBJ1-3 for the parts outside the CDR3, the full variable domain is KAGVTQTPRYLIKTRGQQVTLSCSPISGHRSVSWYQQTPGQGLQFLFEYFSETQRNKGNFPGRFSGRQFSNSRSEMNVSTLELGDSALYLCASSFDGLISGNTIYFGEGSWLTVV.